This T cell receptor (beta chain) was recorded in a study of cytomegalovirus exposure and HLA in healthy donors. Unmatched junction bases numbered 10, after V lost 3 bases and J lost 4 bases. This CDR3 has 18 amino acids. Germline V gene lookup returns CDR1 SEHNR and CDR2 FQNEAQ (reference sequence). It was with 60 Vbeta and 13 Jbeta primers that the PCR ran. Produced via immunoSEQ multiplex PCR; TCRdb's table is partial and in-frame only. The table lists about 110,000 clones, around three quarters of them singletons. This clone occurred once. The rearrangement joins TRBV7-9 to TRBJ2-6, with 9 bases aligning to TRBD1. The sample comprised PBMCs. This clonotype was obtained from a young man in good health and CMV-seronegative. The CDR3 reads CASSFPGTGFAGANVLTF. The CDR3 region has the DNA TGTGCCAGCAGCTTTCCCGGGACAGGGTTTGCCGGGGCCAACGTCCTGACTTTC.